The source of this T cell receptor (beta chain) is a study of Graves' ophthalmopathy and Graves' hyperthyroidism. Study-wide context: No treatment had been given when peripheral blood was collected at initial diagnosis. General study findings and limits: Using a 13-signature model, the authors split ophthalmopathy from stable hyperthyroidism, with roughly 91% sensitivity and 81.08% specificity.

V gave up 4 bases and J gave up 7 bases; unmatched junction bases: 13. Germline loops: CDR1 SEHNR, CDR2 FQNEAQ (reference sequence). The CDR3 contains 17 residues. This clonotype was observed a few times. Its matching antigen is unknown. The study excluded patients with other autoimmune diseases, uncontrolled infections, pregnancy or lactation. Transcripts of RNA were the source for amplifying TCR beta CDR3 regions. In the first round, RT-PCR was carried out with HTBI primers, and a multiplex PCR formed the second round. MiXCR, run by TCRdb on the multiplex PCR reads, gives a single entry per CDR3 protein. This table has about 740,000 distinct CDR3 sequences, 40% appearing once.

The source material was peripheral blood. The TCR was taken from an adult man with Graves' ophthalmopathy. The V and J genes are TRBV7-9 and TRBJ1-6, with TRBD1 matching over 7 bases. The CDR3 region is CASSSGGQGGINSPLHF. CDR3 in DNA: TGTGCCAGCAGCTCGGGGGGGCAGGGGGGAATCAATTCACCCCTCCACTTT. Drawing the rest from reference TRBV7-9 and TRBJ1-6, the complete variable domain is DTGVSQNPRHKITKRGQNVTFRCDPISEHNRLYWYRQTLGQGPEFLTYFQNEAQLEKSRLLSDRFSAERPKGSFSTLEIQRTEQGDSAMYLCASSSGGQGGINSPLHFGNGTRLTVT.